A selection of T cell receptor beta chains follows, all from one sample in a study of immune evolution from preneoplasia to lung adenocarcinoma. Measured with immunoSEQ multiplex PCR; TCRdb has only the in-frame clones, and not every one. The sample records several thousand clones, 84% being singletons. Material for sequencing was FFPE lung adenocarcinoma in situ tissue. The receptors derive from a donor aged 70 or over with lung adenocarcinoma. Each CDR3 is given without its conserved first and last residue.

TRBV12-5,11,ASGQQGNTEAF
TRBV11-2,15,ASSLVPIAGPLYEQY
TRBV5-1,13,ASSLAGQGQETQY
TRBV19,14,ASSSPSRGLDEKLF
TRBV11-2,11,ASSFRVAEKLF
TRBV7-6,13,ASSLGGGLGNTIY
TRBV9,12,ASSVGLAGYEQY
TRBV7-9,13,ASSSGDRESTEAF
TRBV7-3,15,ASSLMPSGRGPDTQY
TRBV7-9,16,ASSLSFTSGGGYNEQF
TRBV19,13,ASSIGSIGDEKLF
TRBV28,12,ASSPSGITDTQY
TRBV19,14,ASSIRAGGGYNEQF
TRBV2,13,ASSESFGQAYGYT